One sample yielded the 17 T cell receptor beta chains listed below, sequenced in a study of blood T cell repertoires in COVID-19. Sequencing used immunoSEQ multiplex PCR; TCRdb keeps in-frame clones, though not all of them. Here the sample spans about 270,000 clones, more than 80% being singletons. The sample taken for sequencing was PBMCs or T cells enriched from blood (not recorded which). These receptors came from a woman in her 30s with acute COVID-19.

The chain is built from TRBV19 and TRBJ1-1; a weak D match, TRBD1 (6 bases). CDR1 and CDR2 from the germline V gene are LNHDA and SQIVND (reference sequence). V was cut by 6 bases and J by 3 bases, with 20 bases left in between. The length of the CDR3 is 16 residues. The CDR3 reads CASSNPDVAGDTEAFF. In nucleotides, the CDR3 is TGTGCCAGTAGCAATCCCGATGTGGCAGGGGACACTGAAGCTTTCTTT.

This chain links TRBV28 with TRBJ2-7; the match to TRBD1 covers 8 bases. CDR1 and CDR2 from the germline V gene are MDHEN and SYDVKM. The length of the CDR3 is 12 residues. Trimming took 8 bases from V and 1 from J; bases not matched to a gene: 1. The CDR3: CASGQGSYEQYF. DNA of the CDR3: TGTGCCAGCGGACAGGGATCCTACGAGCAGTACTTC.

This rearrangement joins TRBV18 to TRBJ2-6; possibly TRBD2 for D (5 bases). This CDR3 contains 15 residues. Germline-derived CDR1 and CDR2 are KGHSH and LQKENI. Trimming left V 2 bases short and J 3 bases short, with 8 bases between. CDR3 sequence (DNA): TGTGCCAGCTCACCAACAGAGGGTGGGGCCAACGTCCTGACTTTC. Amino acids: CASSPTEGGANVLTF.

A remark on this clone: Other DNA sequences in the sample encode the same CDR3. The chain links TRBV7-9 to TRBJ2-3; 7 bases fit TRBD2. Unmatched junction bases numbered 4, after V lost 3 bases and J lost 1 base. From germline, CDR1 is SEHNR and CDR2 FQNEAQ (reference sequence). The CDR3 is 15 residues long. The CDR3, as DNA: TGTGCCAGCAGCTTGGTGGGAGGGGGCACAGATACGCAGTATTTT. Residues: CASSLVGGGTDTQYF.

V usage is TRBV27 and J usage is TRBJ2-3, with 8 bases identical to TRBD2. With 4 bases clipped from V and 3 bases from J, the junction kept 3 bases outside the gene matches. CDR1 MNHEY and CDR2 SMNVEV come from the germline V gene (reference sequence). The CDR3 is 14 amino acids. CDR3 in amino acids: CASSWGLETDTQYF. The CDR3 coding sequence is TGTGCCAGCAGTTGGGGACTAGAGACAGATACGCAGTATTTT.

This clone was detected only once. The chain combines TRBV21-1 with TRBJ2-1; the table's D call TRBD2 went unverified against the DNA. TRBV21-1 is noted as a pseudogene. This CDR3 spans 14 amino acids. The CDR3 reads CASSKGPRGYEQFF. The CDR3 DNA follows: TGTGCCAGCAGCAAAGGCCCTAGAGGCTATGAGCAGTTCTTC.

The chain links TRBV5-1 to TRBJ2-5; D is uncertain. Germline values: CDR1 SGHRS, CDR2 YFSETQ. The CDR3 consists of 13 residues. Trimming took 4 bases from V and 1 from J, leaving 8 bases between them. CDR3 sequence: CASSRLPQETQYF. As DNA, the CDR3 is TGCGCCAGCAGCCGACTGCCCCAAGAGACCCAGTACTTC.

The gene calls are TRBV23-1 and TRBJ1-5, with TRBD1 identical over 9 bases. TRBV23-1 is marked as an open reading frame, function uncertain. After removal of 5 bases from V and 0 bases from J, the junction contained 17 bases not matched to a gene. This CDR3 has 20 amino acids. Written as DNA, the CDR3 is TGCGCCAGCAGTTACCCTTTGAGGACAGGGGATTTCTATAGCAATCAGCCCCAGCATTTT. Residues: CASSYPLRTGDFYSNQPQHF.

The chain joins TRBV4-3 to TRBJ2-1; 7 nucleotides agree with TRBD2. J gave up 6 bases and V 1 base, and 3 bases lay outside the gene matches. The germline CDR1 and CDR2 sequences are LGHNA and YSLEER. The CDR3 has 14 amino acids. The CDR3 DNA reads TGCGCCAGCAGCCAAGGGGGAGGGCCCAATGAGCAGTTCTTC. Amino acids: CASSQGGGPNEQFF.

The chain combines TRBV29-1 with TRBJ2-5; 9 bases map to TRBD1. There are 17 residues in the CDR3. V was pared by 0 bases and J by 4 bases, with 12 bases of the junction left unmatched. CDR1 SQVTM and CDR2 ANQGSEA come from the germline V gene. The CDR3, as DNA: TGCAGCGTTGAAGATCTTCAGGACAGGGGAATTCCAGAGACCCAGTACTTC. This codes for CSVEDLQDRGIPETQYF.

This clone was picked up a small number of times. This sequence joins TRBV4-1 and TRBJ2-5; the D gene is possibly TRBD1 (5 bases). Germline V gene lookup returns CDR1 MGHRA and CDR2 YSYEKL. V was trimmed by 1 base and J by 7 bases, leaving 16 bases between them. The CDR3 runs to 15 residues. The CDR3 DNA reads TGCGCCAGCAGCCAAGTGGTTACAGGCGACGGGACCCAGTACTTC. This translates into CASSQVVTGDGTQYF.

The rearrangement uses TRBV5-1 and TRBJ2-5; TRBD2 might be the D (6 bases). V shed 0 bases and J shed 5 bases, with 14 bases lying between them. Germline-derived CDR1 and CDR2 are SGHRS and YFSETQ. CDR3 length: 15 residues. This chain's CDR3 is CASSLAGAARETQYF. CDR3 DNA: TGCGCCAGCAGCTTGGCGGGAGCAGCCCGGGAGACCCAGTACTTC.

V usage is TRBV7-9 and J usage is TRBJ2-2; 8 bases align to TRBD1. This CDR3 contains 15 residues. Germline-derived CDR1 and CDR2 are SEHNR and FQNEAQ (reference sequence). The junction had 8 bases not matched to a gene; V was cut back by 4 bases and J by 7 bases. In nucleotides, the CDR3 is TGTGCCAGCAGCTCCACCCAGGGGGCGAGCGGGGAGCTGTTTTTT. This sequence encodes CASSSTQGASGELFF.

V is TRBV27 and J is TRBJ2-3; D not resolved. CDR1 MNHEY and CDR2 SMNVEV come from the germline V gene (reference sequence). The CDR3 runs to 14 residues. Trimming pared 2 bases from V and 0 bases from J, leaving 6 bases between. The CDR3 DNA follows: TGTGCCAGCAGTTTAGCGGTTAGCACAGATACGCAGTATTTT. This encodes CASSLAVSTDTQYF.

The chain carries TRBV29-1 and TRBJ2-3; perhaps TRBD2 as D (6 bases). The V and J ends lost 2 bases and 2 bases respectively, with 14 bases between them. This CDR3 is 15 amino acids long. The germline gives CDR1 SQVTM, CDR2 ANQGSEA. CDR3 sequence reads: CSVENLASNTDTQYF. The CDR3 DNA follows: TGCAGCGTTGAAAACCTAGCGTCGAACACAGATACGCAGTATTTT.

V and J are TRBV18 and TRBJ1-4; the D gene is possibly TRBD1 (6 bases). This CDR3 is 15 amino acids long. Looked up from germline, CDR1 is KGHSH and CDR2 is LQKENI. Trimming stripped 10 bases from V and 0 bases from J, with 15 bases between. The CDR3 DNA sequence: TGTGCCACCCAGGACAGAAGCACAACTAATGAAAAACTGTTTTTT. Its protein product is CATQDRSTTNEKLFF.

The chain carries TRBV4-2 and TRBJ1-2, with TRBD1 matching over 9 bases. Per germline, CDR1 LGHNA and CDR2 YNFKEQ. V shed 3 bases, J shed 7 bases, and the junction held 15 bases outside the gene matches. The CDR3 is 17 amino acids. The chain's CDR3 is CASSQETEGQGYFGYTF. The CDR3 nucleotides read TGTGCCAGCAGCCAGGAAACCGAGGGACAGGGATATTTTGGCTACACCTTC.